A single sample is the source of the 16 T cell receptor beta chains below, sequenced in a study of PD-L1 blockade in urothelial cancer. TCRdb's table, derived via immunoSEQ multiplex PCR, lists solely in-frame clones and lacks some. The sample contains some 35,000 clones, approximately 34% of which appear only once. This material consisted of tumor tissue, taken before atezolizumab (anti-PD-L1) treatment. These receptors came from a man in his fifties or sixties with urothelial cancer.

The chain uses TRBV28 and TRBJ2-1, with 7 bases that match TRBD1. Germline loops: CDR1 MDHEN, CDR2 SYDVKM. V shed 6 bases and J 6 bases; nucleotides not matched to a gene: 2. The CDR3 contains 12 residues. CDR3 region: CASRTGPNEQFF. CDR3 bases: TGTGCCAGCAGGACAGGGCCCAATGAGCAGTTCTTC.

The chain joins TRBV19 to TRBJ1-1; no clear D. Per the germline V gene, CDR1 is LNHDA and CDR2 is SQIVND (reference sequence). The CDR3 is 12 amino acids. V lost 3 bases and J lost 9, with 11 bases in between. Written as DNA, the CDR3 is TGTGCCAGTAGTATGGTGGAGGAGAAAGCTTTCTTT. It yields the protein CASSMVEEKAFF.

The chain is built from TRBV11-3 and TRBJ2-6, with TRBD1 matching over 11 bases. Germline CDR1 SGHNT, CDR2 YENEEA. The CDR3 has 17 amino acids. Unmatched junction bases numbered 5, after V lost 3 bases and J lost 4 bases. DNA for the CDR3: TGTGCCAGCAGCTTGGTTGGACAGGGGGCCGGGGCCAACGTCCTGACTTTC. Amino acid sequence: CASSLVGQGAGANVLTF.

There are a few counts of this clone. CDR3 sequence reads: CASSLLASGANVLTF. The DNA for the CDR3 is TGTGCCAGCAGCCTCCTTGCCTCTGGGGCCAACGTCCTGACTTTC. The J gene is TRBJ2-6, the V gene TRBV6-7, with no clear D. TRBV6-7 is an ORF for which the function is uncertain. The V end lost 6 bases, the J end lost 0 bases, and 9 bases lay between the germline ends. The CDR3 spans 15 residues.

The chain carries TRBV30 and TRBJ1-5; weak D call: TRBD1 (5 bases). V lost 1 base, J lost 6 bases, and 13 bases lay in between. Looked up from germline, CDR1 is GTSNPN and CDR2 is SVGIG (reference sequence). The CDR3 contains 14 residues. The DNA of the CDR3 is TGTGCCTGGAGTGATACGACAGTGTTTCAGCCCCAGCATTTT. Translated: CAWSDTTVFQPQHF.

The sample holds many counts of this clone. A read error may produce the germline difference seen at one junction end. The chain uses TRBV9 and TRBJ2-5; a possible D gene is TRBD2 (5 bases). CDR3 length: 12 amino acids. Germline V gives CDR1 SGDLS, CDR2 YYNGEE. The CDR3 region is CASSAGDYTFHF. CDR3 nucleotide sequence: TGTGCCAGCAGCGCTGGAGACTACACCTTCCACTTC. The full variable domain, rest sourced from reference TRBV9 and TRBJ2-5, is DSGVTQTPKHLITATGQRVTLRCSPRSGDLSVYWYQQSLDQGLQFLIQYYNGEERAKGNILERFSAQQFPDLHSELNLSSLELGDSALYFCASSAGDYTFHFGPGTRLLVL.

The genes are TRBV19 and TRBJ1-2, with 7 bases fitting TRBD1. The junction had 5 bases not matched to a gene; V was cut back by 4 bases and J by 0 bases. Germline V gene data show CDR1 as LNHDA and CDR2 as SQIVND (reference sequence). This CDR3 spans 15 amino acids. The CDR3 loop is CASSSPGTANYGYTF. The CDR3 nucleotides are TGTGCCAGTAGTAGTCCCGGGACAGCTAACTATGGCTACACCTTC. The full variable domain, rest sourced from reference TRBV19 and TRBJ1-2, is DGGITQSPKYLFRKEGQNVTLSCEQNLNHDAMYWYRQDPGQGLRLIYYSQIVNDFQKGDIAEGYSVSREKKESFPLTVTSAQKNPTAFYLCASSSPGTANYGYTFGSGTRLTVV.

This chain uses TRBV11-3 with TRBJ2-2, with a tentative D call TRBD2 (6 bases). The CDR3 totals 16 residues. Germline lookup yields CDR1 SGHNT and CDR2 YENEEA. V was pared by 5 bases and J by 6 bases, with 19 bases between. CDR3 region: CASSLLEGGKSGELFF. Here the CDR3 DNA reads TGTGCCAGCAGCCTCCTGGAAGGAGGGAAATCCGGGGAGCTGTTTTTT.

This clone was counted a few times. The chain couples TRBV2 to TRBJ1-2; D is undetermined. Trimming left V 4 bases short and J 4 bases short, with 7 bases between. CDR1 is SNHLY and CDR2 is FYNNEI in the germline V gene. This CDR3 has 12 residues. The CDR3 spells CASSADGYGYTF. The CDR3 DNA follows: TGTGCCAGCAGTGCGGATGGCTATGGCTACACCTTC.

CDR3 sequence reads: CASSQYDRGNSPLHF. CDR3 DNA sequence: TGTGCCAGCAGTCAATATGACAGGGGTAATTCACCCCTCCACTTT. The V call is TRBV6-8, the J call TRBJ1-6; TRBD1 matches at 8 bases. Germline V gene lookup returns CDR1 MNHGY and CDR2 SAAAGT. This CDR3 comprises 15 residues. The trim removed 5 bases at V and 6 bases at J, leaving 6 bases unmatched.

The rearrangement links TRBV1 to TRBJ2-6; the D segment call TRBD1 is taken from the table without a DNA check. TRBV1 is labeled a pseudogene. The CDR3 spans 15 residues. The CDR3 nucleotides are TGCGCCAGCAGCCAAGGTCACACTGGGGCCAACGTCCTGACTTTC. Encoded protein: CASSQGHTGANVLTF.

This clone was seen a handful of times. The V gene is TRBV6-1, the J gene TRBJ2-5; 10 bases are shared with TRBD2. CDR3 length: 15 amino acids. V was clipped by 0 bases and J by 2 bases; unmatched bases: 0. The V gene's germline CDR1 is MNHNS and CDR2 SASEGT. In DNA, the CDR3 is TGTGCCAGCAGTGAAGCTAGCGGGGGGCAAGAGACCCAGTACTTC. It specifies CASSEASGGQETQYF.

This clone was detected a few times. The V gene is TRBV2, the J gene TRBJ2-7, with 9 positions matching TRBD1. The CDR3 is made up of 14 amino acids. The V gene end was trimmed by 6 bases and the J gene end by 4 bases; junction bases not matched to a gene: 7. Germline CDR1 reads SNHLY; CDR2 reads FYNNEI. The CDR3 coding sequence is TGTGCCAGCAGCGCTACAGGGGGCAGTTACGAGCAGTACTTC. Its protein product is CASSATGGSYEQYF.

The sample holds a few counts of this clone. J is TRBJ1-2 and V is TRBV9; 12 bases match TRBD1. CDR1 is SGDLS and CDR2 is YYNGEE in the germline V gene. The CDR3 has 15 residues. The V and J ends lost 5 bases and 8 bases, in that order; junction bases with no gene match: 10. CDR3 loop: CASRIGTGGSIGYTF. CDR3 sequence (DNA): TGTGCCAGCAGGATCGGGACAGGGGGCTCTATAGGCTACACCTTC.

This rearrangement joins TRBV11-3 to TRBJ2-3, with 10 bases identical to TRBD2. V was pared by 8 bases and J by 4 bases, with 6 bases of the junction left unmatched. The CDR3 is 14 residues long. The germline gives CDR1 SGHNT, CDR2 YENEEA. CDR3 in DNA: TGTGCCAGCGGAGCGGGAGGGGGCCCAGATACGCAGTATTTT. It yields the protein CASGAGGGPDTQYF.

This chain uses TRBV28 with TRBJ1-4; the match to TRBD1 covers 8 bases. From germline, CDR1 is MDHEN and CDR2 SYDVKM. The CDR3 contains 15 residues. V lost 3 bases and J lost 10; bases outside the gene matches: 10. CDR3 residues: CASSLTPVGQGKLFF. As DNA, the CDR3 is TGTGCCAGCAGTTTGACTCCCGTAGGACAGGGAAAACTGTTTTTT.